These 12 T cell receptor beta chains came from one sample sequenced in a study of blood T cell repertoires in COVID-19. Only in-frame clones appear in the TCRdb table, and some are missing; sequencing was by immunoSEQ multiplex PCR. Of around 320,000 clones listed, roughly 89% were seen once; the top ten hold 2.5% to 3.5%. The sequenced sample consisted of PBMCs or T cells enriched from blood (not recorded which). These receptors all come from a woman in her fifties or sixties who had been exposed to COVID-19.

The chain carries TRBV11-1 and TRBJ2-7; D may be TRBD1 (5 bases). Deletions cut 8 bases from V and 5 bases from J, with 19 bases between. The CDR3 is 14 residues long. CDR1 and CDR2 from the germline V gene are SGHAT and FQDESV (reference sequence). The CDR3 sequence is CASGTQGWLDEQYF. The CDR3 nucleotides read TGTGCCAGCGGAACGCAGGGTTGGTTAGACGAGCAGTACTTC. Filled out from reference TRBV11-1 and TRBJ2-7, the complete variable domain reads EAEVAQSPRYKITEKSQAVAFWCDPISGHATLYWYRQILGQGPELLVQFQDESVVDDSQLPKDRFSAERLKGVDSTLKIQPAELGDSAMYLCASGTQGWLDEQYFGPGTRLTVT.

This clone has only one observation. The CDR3 DNA reads TGTGCCAGCAGCTTATCTAGCGGGGGGGCCTCCTCCTACGAGCAGTACTTC. The encoded protein is CASSLSSGGASSYEQYF. This chain joins TRBV7-6 and TRBJ2-7, with 12 bases matching TRBD2. Trimming cost V 2 bases and J 0 bases; bases outside gene matches: 5. Germline values: CDR1 SGHVS, CDR2 FNYEAQ. The CDR3 totals 17 residues.

The J gene is TRBJ1-5, the V gene TRBV28; TRBD1 matches at 7 bases. Germline V lookup: CDR1 MDHEN, CDR2 SYDVKM. The CDR3 length is 18 residues. V lost 6 bases and J lost 4; bases outside the gene matches: 18. In DNA, the CDR3 is TGTGCCAGCAGCAGCCTAATGCTCCGGGACAGCCGTAATCAGCCCCAGCATTTT. Protein product: CASSSLMLRDSRNQPQHF. Full variable domain (outside the CDR3, taken from reference TRBV28 and TRBJ1-5): DVKVTQSSRYLVKRTGEKVFLECVQDMDHENMFWYRQDPGLGLRLIYFSYDVKMKEKGDIPEGYSVSREKKERFSLILESASTNQTSMYLCASSSLMLRDSRNQPQHFGDGTRLSIL.

Turning to this clone: The same CDR3 arises from other DNA sequences in this sample as well. The CDR3 region is CASSQEAGPQHF. The CDR3, as DNA: TGCGCCAGCAGCCAAGAGGCTGGCCCCCAGCATTTT. V is TRBV4-1 and J is TRBJ1-5; no clear D. The CDR3 spans 12 residues. Germline V gene data show CDR1 as MGHRA and CDR2 as YSYEKL. Trimming stripped 0 bases from V and 10 bases from J, with 7 bases between.

This chain links TRBV4-1 with TRBJ2-7; TRBD2 aligns across 13 bases. The CDR3 runs to 17 residues. CDR1 is MGHRA and CDR2 is YSYEKL in the germline V gene. The ends lost 4 bases at V and 4 bases at J; junction bases unmatched: 10. Here the CDR3 DNA reads TGCGCCAGCAGCCTTCTCTCGGGACTAGCGGGATTTTACGAGCAGTACTTC. Translated: CASSLLSGLAGFYEQYF.

The chain carries TRBV30 and TRBJ2-3, with TRBD2 as a possible D gene (5 bases). V was clipped by 4 bases and J by 5 bases, with 16 bases between them. CDR1 is GTSNPN, CDR2 SVGIG, per germline (reference sequence). This CDR3 region has 14 residues. In DNA form, the CDR3 reads TGTGCCTGGACCGTAGAGGGAGTCGGAGATACGCAGTATTTT. This sequence encodes CAWTVEGVGDTQYF. The whole variable domain, filled in from reference TRBV30 and TRBJ2-3, reads SQTIHQWPATLVQPVGSPLSLECTVEGTSNPNLYWYRQAAGRGLQLLFYSVGIGQISSEVPQNLSASRPQDRQFILSSKKLLLSDSGFYLCAWTVEGVGDTQYFGPGTRLTVL.

The J gene is TRBJ2-5, the V gene TRBV19; possible D gene TRBD2, 6 bases. The CDR3 sequence is 14 residues long. The germline CDR1 and CDR2 sequences are LNHDA and SQIVND (reference sequence). V was clipped by 5 bases and J by 4 bases, with 14 bases between them. The CDR3 bases are TGTGCCAGTAGTCCATGGGGGGATGGAGAGACCCAGTACTTC. Translating gives CASSPWGDGETQYF.

V is TRBV7-6 and J is TRBJ2-7; D not resolved. V shed 3 bases and J shed 4 bases, with 4 bases lying between them. The CDR3 is 11 amino acids. The germline V gene has CDR1 SGHVS and CDR2 FNYEAQ. CDR3 DNA sequence: TGTGCCAGCAGCTTTCCTTACGAGCAGTACTTC. This codes for CASSFPYEQYF. Using reference TRBV7-6 and TRBJ2-7 for the parts outside the CDR3, the full variable domain is GAGVSQSPRYKVTKRGQDVALRCDPISGHVSLYWYRQALGQGPEFLTYFNYEAQQDKSGLPNDRFSAERPEGSISTLTIQRTEQRDSAMYRCASSFPYEQYFGPGTRLTVT.

This chain connects TRBV20-1 to TRBJ2-5, with D maybe TRBD1 (5 bases). The V gene lost 3 bases and the J gene lost 5 bases, with 16 bases spanning the gap. Germline V gene lookup returns CDR1 DFQATT and CDR2 SNEGSKA (reference sequence). The CDR3 runs to 14 residues. CDR3 DNA: TGCAGTGCTAGTCAGATCGCAGGGTTGGAGACCCAGTACTTC. It codes for CSASQIAGLETQYF.

The rearrangement links TRBV5-5 to TRBJ2-2, with TRBD2 as a possible D gene (6 bases). The CDR3 contains 14 residues. Per the germline V gene, CDR1 is SGHKS and CDR2 is YYEKEE (reference sequence). Trimming pared 1 base from V and 7 bases from J, leaving 11 bases between. The CDR3 coding sequence is TGTGCCAGCAGCTTGTGGGGACTTCTCGGGGAGCTGTTTTTT. This translates into CASSLWGLLGELFF.

The chain recombines TRBV2 with TRBJ2-3; D is possibly TRBD2 (6 bases). CDR1 and CDR2 from the germline V gene are SNHLY and FYNNEI. The CDR3 totals 14 residues. Trimming removed 1 base at V and 3 bases at J, with 8 bases between. The CDR3 protein is CASSEGGRTDTQYF. The CDR3 DNA follows: TGTGCCAGCAGTGAAGGGGGGAGGACAGATACGCAGTATTTT.

This clone is a singleton in its sample. The J gene is TRBJ1-5, the V gene TRBV28, with D perhaps TRBD1 (5 bases). This CDR3 is 14 amino acids long. Looked up from germline, CDR1 is MDHEN and CDR2 is SYDVKM. Trimming shortened V by 5 bases and J by 4 bases, and 12 bases separated the two germline ends. The CDR3 reads CASSPRTMNQPQHF. The CDR3 coding sequence is TGTGCCAGCAGTCCGCGGACAATGAATCAGCCCCAGCATTTT.